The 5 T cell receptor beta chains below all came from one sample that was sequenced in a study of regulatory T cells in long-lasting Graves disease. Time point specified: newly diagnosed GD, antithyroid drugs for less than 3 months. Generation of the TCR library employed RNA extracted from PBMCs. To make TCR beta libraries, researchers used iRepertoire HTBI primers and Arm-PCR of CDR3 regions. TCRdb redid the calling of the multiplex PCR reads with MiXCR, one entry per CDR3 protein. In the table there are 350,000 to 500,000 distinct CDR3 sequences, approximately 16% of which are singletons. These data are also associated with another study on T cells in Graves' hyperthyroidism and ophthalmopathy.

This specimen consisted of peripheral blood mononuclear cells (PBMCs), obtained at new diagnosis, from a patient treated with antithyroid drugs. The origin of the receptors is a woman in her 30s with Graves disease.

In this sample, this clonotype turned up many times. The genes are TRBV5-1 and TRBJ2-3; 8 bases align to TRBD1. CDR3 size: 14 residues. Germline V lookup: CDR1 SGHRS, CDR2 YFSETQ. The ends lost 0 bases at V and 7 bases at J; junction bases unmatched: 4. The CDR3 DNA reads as TGCGCCAGCAGCTTGGGACAGGGGCTAAATACGCAGTATTTT. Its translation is CASSLGQGLNTQYF.

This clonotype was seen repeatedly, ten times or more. CDR3 coding DNA: TGTGCCAGCACCCCCTCGGGCCGGGAGACCCAGTACTTC. It translates to CASTPSGRETQYF. V and J are TRBV12-3 or TRBV12-4 and TRBJ2-5; D is unresolved. This CDR3 comprises 13 residues. Trimming stripped 7 bases from V and 5 bases from J, with 14 bases between.

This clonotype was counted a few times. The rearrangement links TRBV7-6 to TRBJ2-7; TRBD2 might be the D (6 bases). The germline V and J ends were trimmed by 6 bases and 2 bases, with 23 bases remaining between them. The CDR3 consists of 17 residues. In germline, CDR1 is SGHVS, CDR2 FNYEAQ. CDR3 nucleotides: TGTGCCAGCAGTCTAGGGCCTCCGGGACTTACGACCTACGAGCAGTACTTC. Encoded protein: CASSLGPPGLTTYEQYF.

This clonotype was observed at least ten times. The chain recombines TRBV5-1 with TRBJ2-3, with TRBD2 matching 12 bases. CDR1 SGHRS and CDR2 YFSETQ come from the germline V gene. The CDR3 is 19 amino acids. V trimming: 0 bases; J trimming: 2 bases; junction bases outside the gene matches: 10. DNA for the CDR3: TGCGCCAGCAGCTTGGTGGGGCTAGCGGGAGGGCCTCCCACAGATACGCAGTATTTT. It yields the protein CASSLVGLAGGPPTDTQYF.

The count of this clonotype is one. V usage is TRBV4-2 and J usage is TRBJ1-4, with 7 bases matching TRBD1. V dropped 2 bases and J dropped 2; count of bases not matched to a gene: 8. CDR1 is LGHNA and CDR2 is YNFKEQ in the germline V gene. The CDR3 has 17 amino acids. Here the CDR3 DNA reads TGTGCCAGCAGCCAATCACAGACAGGGAGGACTAATGAAAAACTGTTTTTT. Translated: CASSQSQTGRTNEKLFF.